A selection of T cell receptor beta chains follows, all from one sample in a study of liver allograft versus peripheral blood T cells. TCRdb recomputed calls from the reads with MiXCR, one row per CDR3 protein. The data contain a few thousand distinct CDR3 sequences, 15% to 20% of them singletons. The receptor source for this set is a human patient who had a liver transplant. Some T cells may originate from the graft donor. Both conserved end residues are part of each CDR3. D genes are given only for firm matches. Some rows have no size entry. The others give once, few or many, or a class for an expanded clone.

j_call v_call d_call clone_size cdr3_nt cdr3_aa
TRBJ1-2 TRBV20-1 - medium-sized TGCAGTGCTAGAGATGGAGCAGCGCGTAACTATGGCTACACCTTC CSARDGAARNYGYTF
TRBJ1-1 TRBV11-1 TRBD1 medium-sized TGTGCCAGCGGAGACAGGGACGGGACTGAAGCTTTCTTT CASGDRDGTEAFF
TRBJ1-3 TRBV12-3/TRBV12-4 - - TGTGCCAGCAGTTTAGGAGGGAAGGGAAACACCATATATTTT CASSLGGKGNTIYF
TRBJ1-1 TRBV20-1 - - TGCAGTGCTATACCTAGGACAGAGAACACTGAAGCTTTCTTT CSAIPRTENTEAFF
TRBJ2-7 TRBV2 TRBD1 - TGTGCCATATCGACAGGGTTTGAGCGCGAGCAGTACTTC CAISTGFEREQYF
TRBJ2-3 TRBV6-1 TRBD1 medium-sized TGTGCCAGCAGTGAAAGGACAGGGGGTCCAGATACGCAGTATTTT CASSERTGGPDTQYF
TRBJ2-3 TRBV27 - medium-sized TGTGCCAGCAGTACAAGGGGATTCACGCAGTATTTT CASSTRGFTQYF
TRBJ2-1 TRBV19 - - TGTGCCAGTAGTATGAGGTCTGCGGGTGAGCAGTTCTTC CASSMRSAGEQFF
TRBJ2-5 TRBV19 TRBD1 many TGTGCCAGTAGTATAGGAGGGACAGGGGCGGAAGAGACCCAGTACTTC CASSIGGTGAEETQYF
TRBJ2-7 TRBV13 TRBD1 medium-sized TGTGCCAGCAGCATCAGACAGGGGGCCTACGAGCAGTACTTC CASSIRQGAYEQYF
TRBJ2-5 TRBV10-3 TRBD2 many TGTGCCACCGGACTAGCGGGGGGGCGGGAGACCCAGTACTTC CATGLAGGRETQYF
TRBJ1-1 TRBV14 - - TGTGCCAGCAGCCAAGATCCCGGGGGCACTGAAGCTTTCTTT CASSQDPGGTEAFF
TRBJ1-6 TRBV9 - - TGTGCCAGCAGTGGACAGACGTCCGGCTCACCCCTCCACTTT CASSGQTSGSPLHF
TRBJ2-3 TRBV6-1 - - TGTGCCAGCAGTGAAGAGACGGGGGGCCGCACAGATACGCAGTATTTT CASSEETGGRTDTQYF
TRBJ2-5 TRBV10-1 TRBD1 few TGCGCCAGCAGTGAGTCCGGCAGGGGGCGAGGAGAGACCCAGTACTTC CASSESGRGRGETQYF
TRBJ1-1 TRBV20-1 - once TGCAGTGCTAGAGCCAGGGACACTGAAGCTTTCTTT CSARARDTEAFF
TRBJ2-7 TRBV24-1 TRBD1 medium-sized TGTGCCACCAGCCACAGGGGGATAGGCGACGAGCAGTACTTC CATSHRGIGDEQYF
TRBJ2-1 TRBV7-9 TRBD2 - TGTGCCAGCAGCTCGGGACTAGCGGGAGACAATGAGCAGTTCTTC CASSSGLAGDNEQFF
TRBJ2-5 TRBV29-1 TRBD2 medium-sized TGCAGCGTTGAAAATCCCCGTGACGGCCTAGCGGAAGAGACCCAGTACTTC CSVENPRDGLAEETQYF
TRBJ2-2 TRBV9 - few TGTGCCAGCAGCGTAGGGGGGCGGGACACCGGGGAGCTGTTTTTT CASSVGGRDTGELFF
TRBJ1-1 TRBV27 TRBD1 medium-sized TGTGCCAGCATCAGGGGGGGTACTGAAGCTTTCTTT CASIRGGTEAFF
TRBJ1-1 TRBV20-1 - - TGCAGTGCTAGAATTGGGTATATGAACACTGAAGCTTTCTTT CSARIGYMNTEAFF
TRBJ2-2 TRBV24-1 TRBD1 medium-sized TGTGCCACCAGTGACCCACAGGGGGCTACGAACACCGGGGAGCTGTTTTTT CATSDPQGATNTGELFF
TRBJ2-7 TRBV28 - medium-sized TGTGCCAGCACCGAATCAGGGGCGGTCTACGAGCAGTACTTC CASTESGAVYEQYF
TRBJ1-2 TRBV6-5 - medium-sized TGTGCCAGCAGTTACTCCCGATTTAGGGACTATGACTATGGCTACACCTTC CASSYSRFRDYDYGYTF
TRBJ2-5 TRBV6-5 TRBD2 hyperexpanded TGTGCCAGCAGCCCACTAGCGGGGGGGCCAGAGACCCAGTACTTC CASSPLAGGPETQYF
TRBJ2-7 TRBV6-5 - medium-sized TGTGCCAGCAGTTACTCGTTGGACAGCTCCTACGAGCAGTACTTC CASSYSLDSSYEQYF
TRBJ1-1 TRBV28 - medium-sized TGTGCCAGCAGTTTTCTGACAGATACGAACACTGAAGCTTTCTTT CASSFLTDTNTEAFF